The rows below give T cell receptor beta chains drawn from one sample of a study of T cells after yellow fever vaccination. TCRdb called the 5' RACE reads again in MiXCR, with one record for every CDR3 protein. The profile shows under 300,000 distinct CDR3 sequences, about an eighth of them singletons. This specimen consisted of CD4+ T cells sorted from PBMCs, obtained 45 days after the yellow fever booster vaccination. The receptors here all came from a man aged 25 to 40 who received the YFV17D yellow fever vaccine. The CDR3 runs from the conserved cysteine through the conserved F or W. The D gene is left open where the match is weak. Clone size appears in some rows only: once, few, many, or a class for an expanded clone.

D gene	V gene	J gene	clone size	CDR3 DNA	CDR3 protein
TRBD2	TRBV10-2	TRBJ2-7	-	TGCGCCACCCTACCCGGGGGGGGCTACGAGCAGTACTTC	CATLPGGGYEQYF
TRBD2	TRBV4-3	TRBJ2-3	-	TGCGCCAGCAGCCAAGGGAGCGGGGGCACAGATACGCAGTATTTT	CASSQGSGGTDTQYF
-	TRBV20-1	TRBJ2-5	-	TGCAGTGCTAGAGATGGGACTCGTCAAGAGACCCAGTACTTC	CSARDGTRQETQYF
-	TRBV7-2	TRBJ2-1	-	TGTGCCAGCAGCTTCCATGACAGAAACTACAATGAGCAGTTCTTC	CASSFHDRNYNEQFF
-	TRBV12-3/TRBV12-4	TRBJ1-2	-	TGTGCCAGCAGCGTAGGACTAGGAGCTACCGGAGGCTACACCTTC	CASSVGLGATGGYTF
-	TRBV2	TRBJ2-5	-	TGTGCCAGCATGCACAGGGAAACCCAAGAGACCCAGTACTTC	CASMHRETQETQYF
-	TRBV11-2	TRBJ2-2	-	TGTGCCAGCAGCTTACAGGGTTCCACCGGGGAGCTGTTTTTT	CASSLQGSTGELFF
TRBD2	TRBV4-3	TRBJ2-3	-	TGCGCCAGCAGCCCATCAGCGGGAGGGATAGATACGCAGTATTTT	CASSPSAGGIDTQYF
-	TRBV29-1	TRBJ2-3	few	TGCAGCGGGGACTCCTGGGGCACAGATACGCAGTATTTT	CSGDSWGTDTQYF
TRBD2	TRBV27	TRBJ2-3	medium-sized	TGTGCCAGCAGTTTAAGGTCTAGCGGGAGGGTGCCCACAGATACGCAGTATTTT	CASSLRSSGRVPTDTQYF
-	TRBV5-1	TRBJ1-2	-	TGCGCCAGCAGCCCGAGAGATTCAGGCGCATCGGGCTACACCTTC	CASSPRDSGASGYTF
-	TRBV7-9	TRBJ2-7	few	TGTGCCAGCAGCGGCGACAGGGGAGGGGCGCAGTACTTC	CASSGDRGGAQYF
-	TRBV7-2	TRBJ2-1	few	TGTGCCAGCAGTACCTCGTATGCGATGTTTGAGCAGTTCTTC	CASSTSYAMFEQFF
-	TRBV5-1	TRBJ2-5	-	TGCGCCAGCAGCTTGATAGACCCCCGGCAAGAGACCCAGTACTTC	CASSLIDPRQETQYF
-	TRBV12-3/TRBV12-4	TRBJ2-1	few	TGTGCCAGCAGTGATCCCCTCTGGATGGCCCTGAGCAATGAGCAGTTCTTC	CASSDPLWMALSNEQFF
-	TRBV6-2/TRBV6-3	TRBJ2-3	few	TGTGCCAGCAGACGACCCCTGGAGTTGAAGGGGTATACAGATACGCAGTATTTT	CASRRPLELKGYTDTQYF
-	TRBV28	TRBJ1-6	-	TGTGCCAGCAAAACTAGGGGGTACTCTAATTCACCCCTCCACTTT	CASKTRGYSNSPLHF
-	TRBV21-1	TRBJ2-1	-	TGTGCCAGCAGCACCGGGTTTGAGCAGTTCTTC	CASSTGFEQFF
TRBD1	TRBV20-1	TRBJ2-1	-	TGCAGTGCGCCGGACAGGGGCCCGAGCTCCTACAATGAGCAGTTCTTC	CSAPDRGPSSYNEQFF
-	TRBV9	TRBJ1-6	-	TGTGCCAGCAGCGTAGCGGCGAGCTCCTATAATTCACCCCTCCACTTT	CASSVAASSYNSPLHF
-	TRBV5-1	TRBJ2-1	-	TGCGCCAGCAGCTTGGTGGTGGGTAATGAGCAGTTCTTC	CASSLVVGNEQFF
TRBD1	TRBV11-1	TRBJ2-1	-	TGTGCCAGCAGCCCGCGCTTAACCCGCAGGGGGAACACCTACAATGAGCAGTTCTTC	CASSPRLTRRGNTYNEQFF
TRBD1	TRBV20-1	TRBJ2-7	-	TGCAGTGCTAGTCCTAGACAGGGAAACTACGAGCAGTACTTC	CSASPRQGNYEQYF
-	TRBV30	TRBJ2-7	-	TGTGCCTGGAGGTTCAGTTTCTATCCCTACGAGCAGTACTTC	CAWRFSFYPYEQYF